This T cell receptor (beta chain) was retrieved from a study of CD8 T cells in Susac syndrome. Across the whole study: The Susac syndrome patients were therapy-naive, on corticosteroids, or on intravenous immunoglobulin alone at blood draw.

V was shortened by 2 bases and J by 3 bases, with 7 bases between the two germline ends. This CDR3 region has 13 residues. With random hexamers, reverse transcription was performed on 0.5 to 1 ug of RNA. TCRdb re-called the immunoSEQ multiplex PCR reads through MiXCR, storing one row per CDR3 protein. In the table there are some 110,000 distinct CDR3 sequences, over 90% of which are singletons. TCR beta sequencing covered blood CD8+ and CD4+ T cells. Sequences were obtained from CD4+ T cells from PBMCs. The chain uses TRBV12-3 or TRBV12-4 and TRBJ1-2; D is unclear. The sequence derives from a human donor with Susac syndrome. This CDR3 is CASSLTDYYGYTF. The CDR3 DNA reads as TGTGCCAGCAGTTTAACAGATTACTATGGCTACACCTTC.